This is a list of T cell receptor beta chains from one sample in a study of T cell repertoires in cytomegalovirus infection. TCRdb recomputed calls from the reads with MiXCR, one row per CDR3 protein. The data hold about 770,000 distinct CDR3 sequences, with roughly 29% observed a single time. These receptors have no known antigen. The sequences come from cultured CD8+ T cells from PBMCs, collected from culture after CMV antigen stimulation. These receptor sequences come from a human donor in good health (CMV status not recorded). Some clones in this sample may be carry-over from other donors' samples. CDR3s include the opening cysteine and the closing phenylalanine or tryptophan. A D gene is named only where the DNA matches it firmly. The size of a clone is reported for some rows only, either as once, few or many, or as a class for expanded clones.

TRBJ1-4 many - TRBV4-1 TGCGCCAGCAGCCAAGCCATTGCAACTAATGAAAAACTGTTTTTT CASSQAIATNEKLFF
TRBJ2-1 - - TRBV5-1 TGCGCCAGCAGCTTGAGGGAGACGTCCTACAATGAGCAGTTCTTC CASSLRETSYNEQFF
TRBJ2-7 - TRBD1 TRBV4-1 TGCGCCAGCAGCCAGACGACAGGGAGCGACGAGCAGTACTTC CASSQTTGSDEQYF
TRBJ1-6 few TRBD1 TRBV28 TGTGCCAGCAGTCCTCCCGGGACAGGAATATCACCCCTCCACTTT CASSPPGTGISPLHF
TRBJ2-3 - - TRBV28 TGTGCCAGCAGTGACGTACCGGGACACGATCTGGCCACAGATACGCAGTATTTT CASSDVPGHDLATDTQYF
TRBJ1-1 - TRBD1 TRBV14 TGTGCCAGCAGCCAGAAGGGACAGCGAAACACTGAAGCTTTCTTT CASSQKGQRNTEAFF
TRBJ2-1 few TRBD1 TRBV7-9 TGTGCCAGCAGTTCCGGGACAGGGGGCTCCTATGAGCAGTTCTTC CASSSGTGGSYEQFF
TRBJ2-6 - - TRBV24-1 TGTGCCACCAGTAGAGGTGCTGGGGCCAACGTCCTGACTTTC CATSRGAGANVLTF
TRBJ2-7 - - TRBV7-9 TGTGGCAGCAGCTTTGGAGGAAGCGGCAACGAGCAGTACTTC CGSSFGGSGNEQYF
TRBJ2-5 - - TRBV5-3 TGTGCCAGCAGCTTAAGACCGACCCAGTACTTC CASSLRPTQYF
TRBJ2-5 few - TRBV20-1 TGCAGTGCTAGGGCAGAACAGGGTCGGACGCAAGAGACCCAGTACTTC CSARAEQGRTQETQYF
TRBJ1-5 - - TRBV6-2/TRBV6-3 TGTGCCAGCAGTTACTCCGGGACCGCGAATCAGCCCCAGCATTTT CASSYSGTANQPQHF
TRBJ2-5 - TRBD2 TRBV7-2 TGTGCCAGCAGCCAGACTAGCGGGGGGACCTCGTTGACCCAGTACTTC CASSQTSGGTSLTQYF
TRBJ1-5 - - TRBV19 TGTGCCAGCTTAGAGGAGGCTAGGGGCAATCAGCCCCAGCATTTT CASLEEARGNQPQHF
TRBJ2-7 few TRBD1 TRBV6-8 TGTGCCAGCAGCCGAGGGACAGGGGTGTACTTC CASSRGTGVYF
TRBJ2-1 - - TRBV10-3 TGTGCCATCACTCCCGGGGGGCTGAGCAATGAGCAGTTCTTC CAITPGGLSNEQFF
TRBJ1-1 - TRBD1 TRBV11-2 TGTGCCAGCAGCTTAGGGTGGCAGGGGGCTTTCGAAGCTTTCTTT CASSLGWQGAFEAFF
TRBJ1-1 many - TRBV6-1 TGTGCCAGCAGCATCCACCCGGTGGGGAGGGAGAACACTGAAGCTTTCTTT CASSIHPVGRENTEAFF
TRBJ2-6 - - TRBV13 TGTGCCAGCAGCTTAGTTTGGGGGGTCAACTCTGGGGCCAACGTCCTGACTTTC CASSLVWGVNSGANVLTF
TRBJ2-5 few - TRBV6-2/TRBV6-3 TGTGCCAGCAGTTATCCGAAGGGGTTCCAAGAGACCCAGTACTTC CASSYPKGFQETQYF
TRBJ1-2 - TRBD1 TRBV27 TGTGCCAGCAGTTCGATACCGACAGGGGCTTATGGCTACACCTTC CASSSIPTGAYGYTF
TRBJ2-1 - TRBD1 TRBV6-6 TGTGCCAGCAGTCCGGACAGGGGCAATGAGCAGTTCTTC CASSPDRGNEQFF
TRBJ2-7 - TRBD1 TRBV4-1 TGTGCCAGCAGCCAATCAGGGGGCAAGGGCTACGAGCAGTACTTC CASSQSGGKGYEQYF
TRBJ1-5 - - TRBV6-2/TRBV6-3 TGTGCCAGCAGTGACGCCCTCGGCGCCCAGCATTTT CASSDALGAQHF
TRBJ1-5 many - TRBV6-1 TGTGCCAGCAGTGATTGGCAGTTCAATCAGCCCCAGCATTTT CASSDWQFNQPQHF
TRBJ1-6 - - TRBV7-6 TGTGCCAGCAGCTTAGGGACCAGTTCACCCCTCCACTTT CASSLGTSSPLHF
TRBJ2-4 few TRBD1 TRBV27 TGTGCCAGCAGTCCATTAATAGGGACAGGGGGCAGGGACAAAAACATTCAGTACTTC CASSPLIGTGGRDKNIQYF
TRBJ1-5 once - TRBV12-3/TRBV12-4 TGTGCCAGCAGCCAACTCCCAGGGGATAACAATCAGCCCCAGCATTTT CASSQLPGDNNQPQHF
TRBJ1-2 - TRBD1 TRBV29-1 TGCAGCGTGGCGACCACAGGGGAAACTGGTGGCTACACCTTC CSVATTGETGGYTF
TRBJ2-3 - - TRBV12-3/TRBV12-4 TGTGCCAGCAGTTTAGTTTTGGCAGGGGGGGATACGCAGTATTTT CASSLVLAGGDTQYF